Given below is one T cell receptor (beta chain) in context. Its antigen is unknown. This entry belongs to a study of glioma-infiltrating T cells. Study-level points and caveats: Only very few CDR3 sequences appeared in both tissue and blood. Non-neoplastic patients had below-expected tissue-blood divergence, while all gliomas exceeded expectation.

This CDR3 is 14 amino acids long. Germline CDR1 SNHLY, CDR2 FYNNEI. Trimming removed 7 bases at V and 0 bases at J, with 9 bases between. The iRepertoire nested amplicon-rescue multiplex PCR amplified TCR alpha and beta CDR3s from RNA. For one-step reverse transcription and amplification, 100-400 ng of tissue mRNA or PBMC total RNA was used. TCRdb reprocessed the multiplex PCR reads with MiXCR, giving one entry per CDR3 protein. The sample records tens of thousands of distinct CDR3 sequences, about 25% being singletons. Sequencing was carried out using glioma tissue, nonneoplastic brain tissue, or PBMCs (not recorded which). The origin of this receptor is a human donor with low-grade glioma or glioblastoma, undergoing nonglioma brain surgery, or in good health (not recorded which). The chain links TRBV2 to TRBJ2-2, with no clear D. The CDR3 protein is CASIETTNTGELFF. CDR3 DNA sequence: TGTGCCAGCATTGAGACAACGAACACCGGGGAGCTGTTTTTT.